Given below is one T cell receptor beta chain in context. Antigen specificity is unknown. Its ends do not fully match the called genes, so a read error is possible. Full-length variable regions came from constant-region reverse primers plus semi-nested Nested Universal Primer A PCR. One entry per CDR3 protein, called by TCRdb with MiXCR from the 5' RACE reads. This sample yields roughly 8,200 distinct CDR3 sequences, of which around 56% are seen a single time; 5% belongs to the top ten. CDR3 length: 14 amino acids. The germline V gene encodes CDR1 SGHVS and CDR2 FNYEAQ. The memory fraction was CD4+CD45RO+CD25- cells. Overall study results and limits: Tumor memory CD4+ T cell TCR gene usage was found to cluster with blood and lymph node memory CD4+ cells and with lymph node naive CD4+ cells.

The TCR comes from a female donor with breast cancer. V is TRBV7-6 and J is TRBJ1-1, with D hard to call. The sample was memory CD4+ T cells sorted from a lymph node. As to subset: memory CD4+ T cells, CD4+CD45RO+CD25-. The CDR3 protein is CASNLDGQNTEAFF. The CDR3 DNA reads as TGTGCCAGCAACTTAGATGGTCAGAACACTGAAGCTTTCTTT. Variable domain in full (rest from reference TRBV7-6 and TRBJ1-1): GAGVSQSPRYKVTKRGQDVALRCDPISGHVSLYWYRQALGQGPEFLTYFNYEAQQDKSGLPNDRFSAERPEGSISTLTIQRTEQRDSAMYRCASNLDGQNTEAFFGQGTRLTVV.